This TCR beta chain was found in a study of blood T cell repertoires in COVID-19. Study at large: Material from acute and convalescent COVID-19 was sourced from the United States, Italy and Spain. Sample material is recorded as cDNA or gDNA derived from T cells, B-cell-depleted T cells, or PBMCs.

Germline V lookup: CDR1 SGHRS, CDR2 YFSETQ. There are 15 residues in the CDR3. V was cut by 1 base and J by 7 bases, with 15 bases left in between. Some clones are missing from TCRdb's copy, which holds only in-frame ones; the method was immunoSEQ multiplex PCR. The sample has some 180,000 clones; 88% are singletons. The clonotype was recovered from a man aged 40-50 years with active or convalescent COVID-19. The sample consisted of peripheral blood. The chain joins TRBV5-1 to TRBJ2-1; a possible D gene is TRBD2 (6 bases). CDR3 sequence reads: CASSLRDGAGNEQFF. CDR3 sequence (DNA): TGCGCCAGCAGCTTGAGGGACGGGGCGGGAAATGAGCAGTTCTTC. The full variable domain, its missing parts supplied by reference TRBV5-1 and TRBJ2-1, is KAGVTQTPRYLIKTRGQQVTLSCSPISGHRSVSWYQQTPGQGLQFLFEYFSETQRNKGNFPGRFSGRQFSNSRSEMNVSTLELGDSALYLCASSLRDGAGNEQFFGPGTRLTVL.